This entry lists 5 T cell receptor beta chains sequenced from one sample in a study of beta chain features in type 1 diabetes. Their antigens are not known. Whole-study findings and limits: All four CD4+ subsets from Type 1 diabetes patients carried moderately but significantly shorter TCRB CDR3s.

Expressed TCRB transcripts were sequenced because the isolated RNA had all been reverse transcribed beforehand. Profiled with immunoSEQ multiplex PCR; TCRdb holds only in-frame clones, not every one. The sample includes some 170,000 clones, 50% to 70% seen only once; the top ten take roughly 0.089%. Sequenced input: naive CD4+ T cells from blood. The receptors stem from a man in his thirties or forties with type 1 diabetes.

The genes are TRBV7-2 and TRBJ2-3; 8 positions agree with TRBD2. The ends lost 1 base at V and 6 bases at J; junction bases unmatched: 3. Germline V CDR1 and CDR2: SGHTA, FQGNSA. The CDR3 spans 14 residues. DNA of the CDR3: TGTGCCAGCAGCTTAGATAGCGGGGTCGATACGCAGTATTTT. Amino acid sequence: CASSLDSGVDTQYF. Together with reference TRBV7-2 and TRBJ2-3, the CDR3 gives the full variable domain: GAGVSQSPSNKVTEKGKDVELRCDPISGHTALYWYRQSLGQGLEFLIYFQGNSAPDKSGLPSDRFSAERTGGSVSTLTIQRTQQEDSAVYLCASSLDSGVDTQYFGPGTRLTVL.

The chain has TRBV19 and TRBJ1-1, with D unresolved. V was cut by 8 bases and J by 13 bases, with 14 bases left in between. The CDR3 loop spans 10 amino acids. Germline V gives CDR1 LNHDA, CDR2 SQIVND (reference sequence). CDR3 coding DNA: TGTGCCAGTGGGTCCCCTGTCGATTTCTTT. Translating gives CASGSPVDFF.

This sequence joins TRBV5-6 and TRBJ2-5; 9 nucleotides line up with TRBD2. Trimming took 1 base from V and 5 from J; bases not matched to a gene: 3. The CDR3 is 14 residues long. Germline V gene lookup returns CDR1 SGHDT and CDR2 YYEEEE. The CDR3, as DNA: TGTGCCAGCAGCTTGACTAGCGGGTACGAGACCCAGTACTTC. Encoded protein: CASSLTSGYETQYF. The full variable domain, in which reference TRBV5-6 and TRBJ2-5 provide the parts outside the CDR3, is DAGVTQSPTHLIKTRGQQVTLRCSPKSGHDTVSWYQQALGQGPQFIFQYYEEEERQRGNFPDRFSGHQFPNYSSELNVNALLLGDSALYLCASSLTSGYETQYFGPGTRLLVL.

Concerning this clone itself: Distinct nucleotide sequences in the sample also encode this CDR3. CDR3 bases: TGCAGTGCTAGAGACGGGGAGACCCAGTACTTC. It translates to CSARDGETQYF. The V call is TRBV20-1, the J call TRBJ2-5, with D hard to call. Germline V gene lookup returns CDR1 DFQATT and CDR2 SNEGSKA (reference sequence). V was pared by 0 bases and J by 5 bases, with 4 bases between. The CDR3 has 11 amino acids.

The chain recombines TRBV29-1 with TRBJ1-1; D not resolved. Trimming left V 5 bases short and J 7 bases short, with 8 bases between. Germline CDR1 reads SQVTM; CDR2 reads ANQGSEA. CDR3 length: 10 residues. CDR3 DNA: TGCAGCGTTTCAGGTTATGAAGCTTTCTTT. Its translation: CSVSGYEAFF.